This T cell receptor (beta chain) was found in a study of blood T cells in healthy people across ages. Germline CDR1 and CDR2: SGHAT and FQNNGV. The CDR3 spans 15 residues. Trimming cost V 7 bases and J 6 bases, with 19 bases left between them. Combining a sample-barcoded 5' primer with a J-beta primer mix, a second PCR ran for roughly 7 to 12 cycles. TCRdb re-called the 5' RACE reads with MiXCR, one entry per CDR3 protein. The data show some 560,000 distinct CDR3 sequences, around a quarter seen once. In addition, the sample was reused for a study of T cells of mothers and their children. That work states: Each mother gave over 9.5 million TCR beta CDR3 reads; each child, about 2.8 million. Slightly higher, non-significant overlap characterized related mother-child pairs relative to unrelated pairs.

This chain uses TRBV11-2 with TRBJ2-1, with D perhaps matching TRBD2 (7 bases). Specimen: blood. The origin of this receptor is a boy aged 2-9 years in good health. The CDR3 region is CASIRGGAGSNEQFF. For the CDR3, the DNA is TGTGCCAGCATTCGTGGGGGGGCCGGTAGCAATGAGCAGTTCTTC. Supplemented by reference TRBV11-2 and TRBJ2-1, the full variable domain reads EAGVAQSPRYKIIEKRQSVAFWCNPISGHATLYWYQQILGQGPKLLIQFQNNGVVDDSQLPKDRFSAERLKGVDSTLKIQPAKLEDSAVYLCASIRGGAGSNEQFFGPGTRLTVL.